The sequence of this T cell receptor beta chain was determined in a study of blood T cell repertoires in COVID-19. Whole-study context: The United States, Italy and Spain supplied acute and convalescent COVID-19 samples. PBMCs, B-cell-depleted T cells, or T cells were the source of the cDNA or gDNA that made up the material.

The CDR3 is 17 amino acids. V was clipped by 3 bases and J by 6 bases; unmatched bases: 9. Germline V gene data show CDR1 as SGHAT and CDR2 as FQNNGV. In the original workflow: Cell counts per sample came from amplifying reference gene primers. The protocol was immunoSEQ multiplex PCR, while the TCRdb copy is restricted to in-frame clones and leaves out a portion. The V and J calls and the clone size are those of that table, but D and trimming were determined from the DNA. Altogether a few hundred thousand clones are present, roughly nine tenths being singletons, with the ten largest covering 3%. The source of this sequence is a man aged 18 to 30 with active or convalescent COVID-19. This chain links TRBV11-2 with TRBJ2-1; TRBD2 aligns across 12 bases. The sequenced sample consisted of peripheral blood. The CDR3: CASSLRLAGGGLNEQFF. The CDR3 region has the DNA TGTGCCAGCAGCTTGCGGCTAGCGGGGGGGGGCCTCAATGAGCAGTTCTTC. The full variable domain, rest sourced from reference TRBV11-2 and TRBJ2-1, is EAGVAQSPRYKIIEKRQSVAFWCNPISGHATLYWYQQILGQGPKLLIQFQNNGVVDDSQLPKDRFSAERLKGVDSTLKIQPAKLEDSAVYLCASSLRLAGGGLNEQFFGPGTRLTVL.